Each of the 2 T cell receptor beta chains below was sequenced from the same sample in a study of post-analysis software for immune sequencing data. Study observations and caveats: Controls showed lower frequencies than patients for five TRBV segments, and TRBV5-6, TRBV5-1 and TRBV20-1 were among these.

These receptors have no known antigen. Carried by the TCR beta cDNA libraries were unique molecular identifiers. TCRdb reanalysed the PCR reads using MiXCR and keeps one entry per CDR3 protein. The sample has about 500,000 distinct CDR3 sequences, less than 45% seen once. The material sequenced was blood. These receptors were collected from a girl between 5 and 17 years old with multiple sclerosis.

The gene calls are TRBV4-1 and TRBJ2-1; 11 nucleotides match TRBD1. J gave up 5 bases and V 4 bases, and 7 bases lay outside the gene matches. This CDR3 spans 16 amino acids. Germline CDR1 MGHRA, CDR2 YSYEKL. The CDR3 DNA follows: TGCGCCAGCAGCCGTGCGGGACAGGGGGGAAACAATGAGCAGTTCTTC. It encodes CASSRAGQGGNNEQFF.

V is TRBV20-1 and J is TRBJ2-3; D unresolved. Germline V lookup: CDR1 DFQATT, CDR2 SNEGSKA (reference sequence). This CDR3 has 15 amino acids. The V end lost 6 bases, the J end lost 4 bases, and 20 bases lay between the germline ends. CDR3 sequence: CSATAGSPSADTQYF. CDR3 DNA sequence: TGCAGTGCCACTGCAGGATCTCCCAGCGCAGATACGCAGTATTTT.